The clone carrying this TCR beta chain is judged medium-sized. These data are taken from a study of metastatic and nonmetastatic thyroid tumors. At the level of the study: Both malignant and benign thyroid patients supplied peripheral blood and tumor or nodule tissue samples, across which the repertoires of these patients were then compared.

TCRdb ran MiXCR on the PCR reads. The repertoire has about 21,000 clones, over 25% of them found once; the top ten carry 14%. Each patient came to thyroid surgery without any prior treatment (of any kind). The CDR3 length is 13 residues. CDR1 and CDR2 (germline): DFQATT, SNEGSKA (reference sequence). The junction had 3 bases not matched to a gene; V was cut back by 6 bases and J by 0 bases. The V and J genes are TRBV20-1 and TRBJ2-7, with 9 bases aligning to TRBD2. The sample taken for sequencing was tumor tissue. The TCR sequence derives from a male donor with papillary thyroid cancer or a benign thyroid nodule (not recorded which). Some clones in this sample may be carry-over from other donors' samples. The chain's CDR3 is CSAQREVSYEQYF. The CDR3 DNA sequence: TGCAGTGCCCAGCGGGAGGTCTCCTACGAGCAGTACTTC.